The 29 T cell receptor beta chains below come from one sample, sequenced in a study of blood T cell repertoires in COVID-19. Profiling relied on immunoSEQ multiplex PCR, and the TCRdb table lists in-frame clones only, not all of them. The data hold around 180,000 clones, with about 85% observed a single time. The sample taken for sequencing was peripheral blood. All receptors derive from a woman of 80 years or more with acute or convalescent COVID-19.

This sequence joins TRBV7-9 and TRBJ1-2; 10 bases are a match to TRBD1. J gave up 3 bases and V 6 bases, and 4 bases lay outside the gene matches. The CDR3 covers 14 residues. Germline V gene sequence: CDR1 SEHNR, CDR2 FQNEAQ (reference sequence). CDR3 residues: CASRAGTGDYGYTF. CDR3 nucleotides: TGTGCCAGCAGAGCCGGGACAGGGGACTATGGCTACACCTTC.

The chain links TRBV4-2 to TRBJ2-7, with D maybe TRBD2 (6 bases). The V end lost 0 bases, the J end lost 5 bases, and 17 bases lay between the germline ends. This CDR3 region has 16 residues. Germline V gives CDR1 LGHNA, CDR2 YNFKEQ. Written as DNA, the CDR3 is TGTGCCAGCAGCCAAGATGGCCGGGAGTCCGGGGACGAGCAGTACTTC. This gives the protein CASSQDGRESGDEQYF.

CDR3 protein: CASSWDGEEEQYF. Written as DNA, the CDR3 is TGTGCCAGCAGCTGGGACGGGGAGGAAGAGCAGTACTTC. The chain links TRBV5-6 to TRBJ2-7; TRBD2 is a possible D gene (6 bases). V lost 3 bases to trimming and J lost 7 bases, with 14 bases between them. The germline V gene encodes CDR1 SGHDT and CDR2 YYEEEE. This CDR3 has 13 residues.

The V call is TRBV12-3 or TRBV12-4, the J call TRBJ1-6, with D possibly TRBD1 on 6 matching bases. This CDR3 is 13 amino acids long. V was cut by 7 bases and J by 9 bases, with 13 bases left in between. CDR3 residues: CASTLGAISPLHF. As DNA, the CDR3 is TGTGCCAGCACCTTGGGGGCCATTTCACCCCTCCACTTT.

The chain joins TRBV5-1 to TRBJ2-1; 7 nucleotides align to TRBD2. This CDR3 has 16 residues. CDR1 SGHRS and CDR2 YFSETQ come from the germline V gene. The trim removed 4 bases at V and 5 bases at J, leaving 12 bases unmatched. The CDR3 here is CASSPQNGRPHNEQFF. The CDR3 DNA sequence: TGCGCCAGCAGCCCCCAGAACGGGAGGCCCCACAATGAGCAGTTCTTC.

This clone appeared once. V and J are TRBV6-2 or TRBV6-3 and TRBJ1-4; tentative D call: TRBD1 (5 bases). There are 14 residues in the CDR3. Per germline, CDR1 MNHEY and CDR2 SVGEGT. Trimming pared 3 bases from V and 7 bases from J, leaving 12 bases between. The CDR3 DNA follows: TGTGCCAGCAGTTATGGAAGGGGCGGTGAAAAACTGTTTTTT. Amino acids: CASSYGRGGEKLFF.

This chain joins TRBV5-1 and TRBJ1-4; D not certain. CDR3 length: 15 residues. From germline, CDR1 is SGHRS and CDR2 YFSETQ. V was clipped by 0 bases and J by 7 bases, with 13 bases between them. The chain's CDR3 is CASSLVAARGEKLFF. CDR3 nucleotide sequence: TGCGCCAGCAGCTTGGTTGCGGCCCGGGGTGAAAAACTGTTTTTT. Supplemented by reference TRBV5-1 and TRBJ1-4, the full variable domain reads KAGVTQTPRYLIKTRGQQVTLSCSPISGHRSVSWYQQTPGQGLQFLFEYFSETQRNKGNFPGRFSGRQFSNSRSEMNVSTLELGDSALYLCASSLVAARGEKLFFGSGTQLSVL.

In nucleotides, the CDR3 is TGCGCCAGCAGCCAAGAGTTGGGAGGGCGCTGGGGTTCACCCCTCCACTTT. This codes for CASSQELGGRWGSPLHF. The rearrangement uses TRBV4-3 and TRBJ1-6; D gene unclear. The V end lost 0 bases, the J end lost 9 bases, and 18 bases lay between the germline ends. Germline V lookup: CDR1 LGHNA, CDR2 YSLEER. The length of the CDR3 is 17 residues.

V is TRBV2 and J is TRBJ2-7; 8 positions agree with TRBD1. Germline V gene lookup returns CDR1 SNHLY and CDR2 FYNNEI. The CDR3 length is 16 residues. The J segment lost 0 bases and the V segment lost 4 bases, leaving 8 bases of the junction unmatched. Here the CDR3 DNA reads TGTGCCAGCAGTGGGCTAACTGACAGGGGCTCCTACGAGCAGTACTTC. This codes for CASSGLTDRGSYEQYF. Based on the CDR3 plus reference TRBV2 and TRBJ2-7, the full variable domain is EPEVTQTPSHQVTQMGQEVILRCVPISNHLYFYWYRQILGQKVEFLVSFYNNEISEKSEIFDDQFSVERPDGSNFTLKIRSTKLEDSAMYFCASSGLTDRGSYEQYFGPGTRLTVT.

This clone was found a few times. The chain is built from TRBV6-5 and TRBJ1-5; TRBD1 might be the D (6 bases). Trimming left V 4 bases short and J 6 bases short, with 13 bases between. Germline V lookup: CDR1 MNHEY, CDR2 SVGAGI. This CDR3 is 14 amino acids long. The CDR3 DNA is TGTGCCAGCAGTTCCTGGGACAAGAGTCAGCCCCAGCATTTT. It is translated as CASSSWDKSQPQHF.

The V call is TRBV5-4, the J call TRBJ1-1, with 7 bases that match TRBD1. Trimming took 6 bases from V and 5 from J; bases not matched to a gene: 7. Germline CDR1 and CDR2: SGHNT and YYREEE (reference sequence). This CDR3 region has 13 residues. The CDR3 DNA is TGTGCCAGCAACTACAGGGGTCAAACTGAAGCTTTCTTT. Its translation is CASNYRGQTEAFF.

The DNA for the CDR3 is TGTGCCAGCAGCCAAACTCATTCCGGGGAGCTGTTTTTT. This translates into CASSQTHSGELFF. The V call is TRBV3-1 (or the pseudogene TRBV3-2), the J call TRBJ2-2, with no clear D. The length of the CDR3 is 13 residues. The V gene's germline CDR1 is LGHDT and CDR2 YNNKEL (reference sequence). Trimming took 2 bases from V and 6 from J, leaving 7 bases between them.

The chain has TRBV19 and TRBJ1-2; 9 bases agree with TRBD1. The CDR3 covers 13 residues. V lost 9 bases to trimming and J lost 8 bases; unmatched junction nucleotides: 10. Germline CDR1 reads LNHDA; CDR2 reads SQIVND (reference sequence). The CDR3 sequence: CASFSTGGEGYTF. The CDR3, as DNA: TGTGCCAGCTTCTCCACAGGGGGCGAAGGCTACACCTTC.

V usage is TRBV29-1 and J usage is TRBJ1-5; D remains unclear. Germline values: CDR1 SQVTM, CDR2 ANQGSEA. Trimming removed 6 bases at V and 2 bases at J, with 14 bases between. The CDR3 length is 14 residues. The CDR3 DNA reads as TGCAGCGTGCAAACATCACGGGGCAATCAGCCCCAGCATTTT. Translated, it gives CSVQTSRGNQPQHF.

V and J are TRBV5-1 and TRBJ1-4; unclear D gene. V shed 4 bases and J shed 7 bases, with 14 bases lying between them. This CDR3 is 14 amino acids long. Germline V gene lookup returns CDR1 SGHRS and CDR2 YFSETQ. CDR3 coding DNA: TGCGCCAGCAGCCCCACGGGGAGAGGTGAAAAACTGTTTTTT. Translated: CASSPTGRGEKLFF.

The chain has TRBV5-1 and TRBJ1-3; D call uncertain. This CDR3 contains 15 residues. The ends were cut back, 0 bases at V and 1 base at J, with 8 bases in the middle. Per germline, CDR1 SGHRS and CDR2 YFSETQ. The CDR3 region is CASSLGHSSGNTIYF. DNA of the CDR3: TGCGCCAGCAGCTTGGGGCATTCGTCTGGAAACACCATATATTTT. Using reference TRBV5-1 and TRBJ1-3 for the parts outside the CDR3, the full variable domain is KAGVTQTPRYLIKTRGQQVTLSCSPISGHRSVSWYQQTPGQGLQFLFEYFSETQRNKGNFPGRFSGRQFSNSRSEMNVSTLELGDSALYLCASSLGHSSGNTIYFGEGSWLTVV.

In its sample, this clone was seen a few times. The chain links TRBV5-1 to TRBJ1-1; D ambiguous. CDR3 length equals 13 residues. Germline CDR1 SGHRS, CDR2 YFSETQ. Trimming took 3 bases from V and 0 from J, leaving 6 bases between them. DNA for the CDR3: TGCGCCAGCAGCTCTGAGATGAACACTGAAGCTTTCTTT. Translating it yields CASSSEMNTEAFF.

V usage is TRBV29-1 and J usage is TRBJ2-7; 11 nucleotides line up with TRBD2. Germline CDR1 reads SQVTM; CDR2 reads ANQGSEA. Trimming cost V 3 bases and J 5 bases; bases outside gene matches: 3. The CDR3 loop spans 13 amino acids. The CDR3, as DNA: TGCAGCGTTGAGAAACTAGCGGGAGACGAGCAGTACTTC. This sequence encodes CSVEKLAGDEQYF.

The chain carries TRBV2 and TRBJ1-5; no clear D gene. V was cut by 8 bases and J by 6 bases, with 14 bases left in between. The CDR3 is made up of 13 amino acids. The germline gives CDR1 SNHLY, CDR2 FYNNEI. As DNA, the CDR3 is TGTGCCAGCCGCTCAGACATTGCTCAGCCCCAGCATTTT. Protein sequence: CASRSDIAQPQHF.

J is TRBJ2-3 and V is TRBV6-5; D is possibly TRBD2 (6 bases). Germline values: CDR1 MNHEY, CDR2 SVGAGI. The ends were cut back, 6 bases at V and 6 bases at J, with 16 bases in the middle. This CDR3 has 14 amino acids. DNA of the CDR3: TGTGCCAGCAGACCCTGGACCGGGGGTGATACGCAGTATTTT. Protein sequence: CASRPWTGGDTQYF.

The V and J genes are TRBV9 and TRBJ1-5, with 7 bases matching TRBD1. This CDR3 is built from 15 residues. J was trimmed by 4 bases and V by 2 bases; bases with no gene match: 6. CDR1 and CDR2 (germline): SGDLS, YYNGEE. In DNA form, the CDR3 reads TGTGCCAGCAGCGTGGGGACAGAGGAGAATCAGCCCCAGCATTTT. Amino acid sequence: CASSVGTEENQPQHF.

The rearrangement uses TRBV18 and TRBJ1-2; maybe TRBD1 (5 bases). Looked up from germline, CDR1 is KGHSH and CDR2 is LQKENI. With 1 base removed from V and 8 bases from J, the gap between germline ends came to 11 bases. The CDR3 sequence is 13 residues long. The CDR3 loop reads CASSPRQTEGYTF. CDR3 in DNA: TGTGCCAGCTCACCACGACAGACCGAGGGCTACACCTTC.

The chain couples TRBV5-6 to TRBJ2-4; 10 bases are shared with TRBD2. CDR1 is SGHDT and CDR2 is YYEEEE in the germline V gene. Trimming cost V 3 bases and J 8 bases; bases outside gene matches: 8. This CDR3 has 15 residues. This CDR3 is CASSYRSGRVDIQYF. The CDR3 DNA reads TGTGCCAGCAGCTACAGGAGCGGGAGGGTGGACATTCAGTACTTC.

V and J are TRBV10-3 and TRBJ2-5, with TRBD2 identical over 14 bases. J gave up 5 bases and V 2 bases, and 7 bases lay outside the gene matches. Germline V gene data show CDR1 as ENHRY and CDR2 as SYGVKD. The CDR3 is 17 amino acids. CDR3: CAISEPGLAGVVETQYF. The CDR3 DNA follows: TGTGCCATCAGTGAGCCGGGACTAGCGGGAGTGGTGGAGACCCAGTACTTC.

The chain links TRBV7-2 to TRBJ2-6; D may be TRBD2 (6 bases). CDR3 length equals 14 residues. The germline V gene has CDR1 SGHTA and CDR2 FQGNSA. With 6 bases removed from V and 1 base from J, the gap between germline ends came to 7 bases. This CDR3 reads CASRGGSGANVLTF. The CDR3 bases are TGTGCCAGCAGGGGGGGATCTGGGGCCAACGTCCTGACTTTC.

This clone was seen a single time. The CDR3 DNA sequence: TGTGCCAGCAGCAATACAGGGCGCTACGAGCAGTACTTC. Protein: CASSNTGRYEQYF. The chain combines TRBV5-6 with TRBJ2-7; maybe TRBD1 (6 bases). Germline V CDR1 and CDR2: SGHDT, YYEEEE. V was pared by 4 bases and J by 3 bases, with 11 bases between. The CDR3 is made up of 13 amino acids.

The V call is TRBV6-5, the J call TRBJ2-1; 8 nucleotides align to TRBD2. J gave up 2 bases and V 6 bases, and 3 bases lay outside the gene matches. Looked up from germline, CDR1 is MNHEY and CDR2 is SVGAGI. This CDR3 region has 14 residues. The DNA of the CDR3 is TGTGCCAGCAGGCCGGGACTAGCCTACAATGAGCAGTTCTTC. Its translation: CASRPGLAYNEQFF.

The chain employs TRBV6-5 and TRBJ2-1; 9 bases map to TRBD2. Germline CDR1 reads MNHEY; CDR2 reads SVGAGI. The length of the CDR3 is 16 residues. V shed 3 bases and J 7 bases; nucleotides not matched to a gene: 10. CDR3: CASSYSVAGAGNEQFF. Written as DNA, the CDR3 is TGTGCCAGCAGTTATTCGGTAGCGGGGGCCGGGAATGAGCAGTTCTTC.

CDR3 in amino acids: CASSHRGGASGRGGTDTQYF. CDR3 DNA: TGTGCCAGCAGCCACAGGGGTGGGGCTAGCGGGAGAGGGGGCACAGATACGCAGTATTTT. The chain is built from TRBV3-1 (or the pseudogene TRBV3-2) and TRBJ2-3, with 10 bases that match TRBD2. Trimming took 3 bases from V and 1 from J; bases not matched to a gene: 16. CDR3 length equals 20 residues. Germline CDR1 is LGHDT and CDR2 is YNNKEL (reference sequence).